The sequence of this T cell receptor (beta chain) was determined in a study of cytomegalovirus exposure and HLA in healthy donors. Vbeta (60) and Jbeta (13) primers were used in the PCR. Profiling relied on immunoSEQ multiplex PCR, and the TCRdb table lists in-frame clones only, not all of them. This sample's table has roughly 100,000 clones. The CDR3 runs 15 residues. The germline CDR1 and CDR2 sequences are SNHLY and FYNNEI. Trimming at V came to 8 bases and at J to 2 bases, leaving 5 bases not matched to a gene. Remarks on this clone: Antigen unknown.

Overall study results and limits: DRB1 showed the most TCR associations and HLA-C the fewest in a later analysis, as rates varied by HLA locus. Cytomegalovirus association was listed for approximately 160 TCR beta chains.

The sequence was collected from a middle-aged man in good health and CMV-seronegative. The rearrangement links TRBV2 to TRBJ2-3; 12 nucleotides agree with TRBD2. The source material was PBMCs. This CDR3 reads CASGTSGGITDTQYF. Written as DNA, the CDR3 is TGTGCCAGCGGTACTAGCGGGGGGATCACAGATACGCAGTATTTT.